These T cell receptor beta chains were read from a single sample in a study of T cells in Graves' hyperthyroidism and ophthalmopathy. Using its own MiXCR run on the multiplex PCR reads, TCRdb lists one record per CDR3 protein. Of some 350,000 distinct CDR3 sequences listed, about 25% are singletons. The sample was blood. The receptors originated from a man aged 45-65 years with Graves' hyperthyroidism. Both conserved end residues are part of each CDR3. The D gene is left open where the match is weak. Only some rows state a clone size, as once, few, many or a class for expanded clones.

v_call	d_call	j_call	clone_size	cdr3_nt	cdr3_aa
TRBV2	NA	TRBJ2-7	few	TGTGCCAGCAGTGAAAGACTGTCAGACGTCCGAAACGAGCAGTACTTC	CASSERLSDVRNEQYF
TRBV2	TRBD1	TRBJ2-3	many	TGTGCCAGCAGCCAGGACAGGGAGTTCACAGATACGCAGTATTTT	CASSQDREFTDTQYF
TRBV11-3	TRBD2	TRBJ2-5	NA	TGTGCCAGCAGCTTAGATCTGGCGGGAGAGAAGACCCAGTACTTC	CASSLDLAGEKTQYF
TRBV7-9	NA	TRBJ2-5	many	TGTGCCAGCAGCTTAGCTGGGGGCCAAGAGACCCAGTACTTC	CASSLAGGQETQYF
TRBV20-1	NA	TRBJ2-5	few	TGCAGTGCTAACCCCCTTTCCCGAGAGACCCAGTACTTC	CSANPLSRETQYF
TRBV27	NA	TRBJ1-5	NA	TGTGCCAGCAGACAAACAGGATATAGCAATCAGCCCCAGCATTTT	CASRQTGYSNQPQHF
TRBV19	TRBD2	TRBJ2-4	NA	TGTGCCAGTAGTACAAGCGGGACGGGGGCCAAAAACATTCAGTACTTC	CASSTSGTGAKNIQYF
TRBV2	NA	TRBJ2-1	many	TGTGCCAGCAGAATTGGGAGAAACAATGAGCAGTTCTTC	CASRIGRNNEQFF
TRBV2	NA	TRBJ2-3	many	TGTGCCAGCACGTGGACCACCACAGATACGCAGTATTTT	CASTWTTTDTQYF
TRBV28	NA	TRBJ2-5	many	TGTGCCAGCGGGGCATTCAATGGGGCAGAGACCCAGTACTTC	CASGAFNGAETQYF
TRBV6-2/TRBV6-3	TRBD2	TRBJ2-3	few	TGTGCCAGCAGGCGGACTAGCGGGATGGTAAATACGCAGTATTTT	CASRRTSGMVNTQYF
TRBV12-3/TRBV12-4	TRBD1	TRBJ2-2	NA	TGTGCCAGCAGCCGAACAGGGGGCTTGGTCTCCGGGGAGCTGTTTTTT	CASSRTGGLVSGELFF
TRBV13	TRBD2	TRBJ2-7	many	TGTGCCAGCAGTCCGGGACTAGCTTCCTACGAGCAGTACTTC	CASSPGLASYEQYF
TRBV19	NA	TRBJ1-1	few	TGTGCCAGTAGTGAGGACTTCCTCGAGGAAGCTTTCTTT	CASSEDFLEEAFF
TRBV25-1	NA	TRBJ2-3	NA	TGTGCCAGCAGTGGGGATAATGCGCTTGGAGATACGCAGTATTTT	CASSGDNALGDTQYF
TRBV9	NA	TRBJ2-3	NA	TGTGCCAGCAGCGTGTCCGGGGGAACGCAGTATTTT	CASSVSGGTQYF
TRBV5-1	TRBD1	TRBJ2-1	many	TGCGCCAGCAGCTTGGAGGGACAGGGAGTGTACAATGAGCAGTTCTTC	CASSLEGQGVYNEQFF
TRBV6-1	NA	TRBJ1-2	NA	TGTGCCAGCAGTGATCTTGCCAAGGGCTATGGCTACACCTTC	CASSDLAKGYGYTF
TRBV20-1	NA	TRBJ2-5	many	TGCAGTGCTAGGGACTGGCAAGAGACCCAGTACTTC	CSARDWQETQYF
TRBV20-1	NA	TRBJ2-5	few	TGCAGTGCTATTCAGGGGGAGACCCAGTACTTC	CSAIQGETQYF